This T cell receptor (beta chain) was captured in a study of T cell responses to AZD1222 COVID-19 vaccine. Findings and caveats of the study: Two AZD1222 doses significantly raised spike-specific TCR breadth and depth over controls. Nearly half of unique spike-specific TCRs reportedly avoided B.1.351 and B.1.1.7 mutated regions. All repertoire sampling was performed exclusively after the peak T cell response.

Profiling relied on immunoSEQ multiplex PCR, and the TCRdb table lists in-frame clones only, not all of them. The sample shows 150,000 or so clones, 85% to 95% of them seen only once. Germline-derived CDR1 and CDR2 are MGHRA and YSYEKL. This CDR3 has 15 amino acids. V lost 1 base to trimming and J lost 6 bases, with 12 bases between them. About this clone: Its specificity is not known.

The sample in question was peripheral blood, obtained on day 0 of MenACWY control vaccination. This sequence was found in an adult in good health. The chain recombines TRBV4-1 with TRBJ1-4; D is undetermined. CDR3 loop: CASSQGVTWDEKLFF. The CDR3 DNA sequence: TGCGCCAGCAGCCAAGGGGTAACCTGGGATGAAAAACTGTTTTTT.